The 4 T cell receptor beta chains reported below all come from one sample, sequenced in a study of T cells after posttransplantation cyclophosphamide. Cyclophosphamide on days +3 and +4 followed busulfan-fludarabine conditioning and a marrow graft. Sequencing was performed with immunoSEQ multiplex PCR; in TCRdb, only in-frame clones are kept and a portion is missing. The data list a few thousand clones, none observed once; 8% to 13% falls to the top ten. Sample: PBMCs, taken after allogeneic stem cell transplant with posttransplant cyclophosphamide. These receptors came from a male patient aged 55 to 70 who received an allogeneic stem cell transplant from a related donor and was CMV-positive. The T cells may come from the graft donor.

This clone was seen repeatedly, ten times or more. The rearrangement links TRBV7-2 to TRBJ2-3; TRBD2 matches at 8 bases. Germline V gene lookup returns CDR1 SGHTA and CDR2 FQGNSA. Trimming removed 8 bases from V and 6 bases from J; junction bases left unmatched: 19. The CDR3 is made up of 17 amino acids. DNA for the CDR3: TGTGCCAGCCTCCGTCGATATAGCGGGACCGCCCCCGATACGCAGTATTTT. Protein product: CASLRRYSGTAPDTQYF.

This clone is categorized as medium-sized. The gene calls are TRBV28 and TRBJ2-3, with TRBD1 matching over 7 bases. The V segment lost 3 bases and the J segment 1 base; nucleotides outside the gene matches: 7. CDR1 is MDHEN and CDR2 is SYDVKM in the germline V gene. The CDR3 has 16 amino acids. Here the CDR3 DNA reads TGTGCCAGCAGTTTCCCTGCAACAGGGGGCACAGATACGCAGTATTTT. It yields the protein CASSFPATGGTDTQYF.

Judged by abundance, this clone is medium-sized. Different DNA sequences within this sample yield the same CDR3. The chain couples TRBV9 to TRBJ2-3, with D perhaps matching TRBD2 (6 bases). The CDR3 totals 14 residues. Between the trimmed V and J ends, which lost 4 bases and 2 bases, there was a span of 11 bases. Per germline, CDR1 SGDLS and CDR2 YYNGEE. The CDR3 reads CASSPRDSTDTQYF. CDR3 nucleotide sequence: TGTGCCAGCAGCCCACGGGACTCCACAGATACGCAGTATTTT. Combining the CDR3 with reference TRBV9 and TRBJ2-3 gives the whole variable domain DSGVTQTPKHLITATGQRVTLRCSPRSGDLSVYWYQQSLDQGLQFLIQYYNGEERAKGNILERFSAQQFPDLHSELNLSSLELGDSALYFCASSPRDSTDTQYFGPGTRLTVL.

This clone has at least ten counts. CDR3 sequence (DNA): TGTGCCAGCAGTGAAGAGGGGAAGCATGCGAGGCTGTTCTTC. This gives the protein CASSEEGKHARLFF. V and J are TRBV2 and TRBJ2-1; weak D call: TRBD1 (5 bases). Deletions cut 1 base from V and 15 bases from J, with 19 bases between. The CDR3 totals 14 residues. Germline V lookup: CDR1 SNHLY, CDR2 FYNNEI.